The TCR beta chain under discussion was sequenced for a study of T cell repertoires in cytomegalovirus infection. Germline CDR1 DFQATT, CDR2 SNEGSKA (reference sequence). V lost 2 bases and J lost 3, with 11 bases in between. The CDR3 totals 13 residues. TCRdb re-derived calls from the reads in MiXCR, one entry per CDR3 protein. The table records roughly 27,000 distinct CDR3 sequences, about a fifth of them present only once. The table lists this clonotype with a few counts. Its antigen is undetermined. This receptor was obtained from a human donor in good health (CMV status not recorded). Some clones in this sample may be carry-over from other donors' samples. Sequences were derived from CD8+ T cells from cultured PBMCs, sampled from culture after CMV antigen stimulation. V usage is TRBV20-1 and J usage is TRBJ2-7; D is unresolved. The CDR3 DNA is TGCAGTGCTAGATGTCTTGATCGCTACGAGCAGTACTTC. The encoded protein is CSARCLDRYEQYF.